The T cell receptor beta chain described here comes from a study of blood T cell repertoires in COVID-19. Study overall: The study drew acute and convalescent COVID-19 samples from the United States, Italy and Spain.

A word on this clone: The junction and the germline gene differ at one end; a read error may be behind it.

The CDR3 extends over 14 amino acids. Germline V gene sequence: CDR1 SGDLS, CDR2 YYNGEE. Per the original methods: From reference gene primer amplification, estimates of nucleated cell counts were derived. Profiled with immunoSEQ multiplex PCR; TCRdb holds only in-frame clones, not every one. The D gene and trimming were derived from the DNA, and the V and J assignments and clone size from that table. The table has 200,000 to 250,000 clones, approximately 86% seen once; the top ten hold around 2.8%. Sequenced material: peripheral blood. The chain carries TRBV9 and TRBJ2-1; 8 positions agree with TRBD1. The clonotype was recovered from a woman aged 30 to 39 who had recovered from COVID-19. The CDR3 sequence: CAGRGLVRYNEQFF. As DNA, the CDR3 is TGTGCCGGCAGGGGGCTGGTGAGGTACAATGAGCAGTTCTTC. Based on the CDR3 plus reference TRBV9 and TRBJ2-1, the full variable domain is DSGVTQTPKHLITATGQRVTLRCSPRSGDLSVYWYQQSLDQGLQFLIQYYNGEERAKGNILERFSAQQFPDLHSELNLSSLELGDSALYFCAGRGLVRYNEQFFGPGTRLTVL.